This T cell receptor beta chain is from a study of T cell responses to AZD1222 COVID-19 vaccine. General study results and limits: Spike-wide coverage was observed for vaccine-associated CD4 TCRs, with dominant responses at 160-218 and 743-854.

Data came from immunoSEQ multiplex PCR; TCRdb stores just in-frame clones and leaves some out. The table has around 140,000 clones, more than 85% seen once. In regard to this clone: Its antigen is unknown. At one end the junction does not follow the germline gene, possibly because of a read error.

CDR1 is SSHAT, CDR2 FNYEAQ, per germline (reference sequence). CDR3 length equals 15 residues. The source material was peripheral blood, sampled 28 days after the second AZD1222 dose. This clonotype was sampled from an adult who received the AZD1222 COVID-19 vaccine. The J gene is TRBJ2-5, the V gene TRBV7-7; TRBD2 matches 12 bases. The DNA of the CDR3 is TGTGCTAGCAGCTCAAGTGGGACTAGCGGGGAGACCCAGTACTTC. It specifies CASSSSGTSGETQYF.